This entry concerns a single T cell receptor beta chain. The sample holds a few counts of this clone. Its binding antigen is unknown. The sample holds no much larger clone one base away, and base qualities are not on file. Each donor gave one peripheral blood draw, averaging approximately 0.12 L, which was collected into heparinised tubes. Naive, central memory, regulatory and stem cell-like memory CD4+ T cells were sorted on a BD FACSAria II using a panel including CD45RO, CCR7, CD25, CD127, CD95 and CD27. All sorted populations exceeded 95% purity. PBMCs were isolated immediately by Lymphoprep density gradient centrifugation and stained directly without culture. Samples were stained and sorted in pairs, with one healthy donor and one patient per experiment, so that batch effects were minimized. The entire isolated RNA was reverse transcribed using the High Capacity cDNA Reverse Transcription Kit, and thus expressed TCRB transcripts were sequenced. Deep immunoSEQ sequencing was performed on naive, central memory and regulatory T cell samples, with an average of around 3.4 million total reads per sample. After sorted cells were lysed in RLT buffer, RNA was extracted with DNase-treated RNeasy Micro or Mini kits, with the choice depending on cell number. Each cell subset was processed on its own to prevent cross-contamination, while patient and healthy donor samples were processed together. Using the immunoSEQ multiplex PCR, TCRB sequences were amplified from cDNA into 87-bp fragments spanning the CDR3 region. The amplicons were sequenced using the Illumina HiSeq platform. The original pipeline was this. PCR bias was computationally corrected using synthetic template baselines, reads within Hamming distance 2 were collapsed, and singletons that could not be merged were discarded. Reads were aligned to IMGT to assign V, D and J genes, CDR3 length, and insertions or deletions at six rearrangement sites. Clonotype counts were normalized to sorted cell number within each subset before computing true diversity and Gini coefficients with the tcR R package. The overlap coefficient, calculated on TCRB nucleotide sequences, was used to measure repertoire sharing. Out-of-frame TCRB sequences from naive cells were analyzed as a proxy for the pre-selection repertoire. TCRdb's version of the immuneACCESS table is confined to in-frame rearrangements and falls short of the full clone set. An unresolved V gene accounts for under half of the shortfall where checked; the remainder is of unknown origin. That table furnishes V, J and clone size, whereas the DNA furnished D and trimming. The sample table records about 260,000 clones; around 20% of these occur just once. The biggest ten clones account for 0.028% of the sample.

The CDR3 measures 14 amino acids from cysteine to phenylalanine. Left in the record is the CDR3 DNA by itself, 42 bases read in frame from the first base. Based on the germline V gene, the CDR1 and CDR2 sequences are SGHRS and YFSETQ. Trimming at the junction amounts to 1 base on V and 4 bases on J, and the germline ends lie 11 bases apart. The data belong to a study of beta chain features in type 1 diabetes (dated by TCRdb to between 2018 and 2020). The study in broad terms: Mean age, gender distribution, total cell number and subset yield did not differ between patients and healthy donors. Regulatory and stem cell-like memory subsets were obtained from only 8 patients and about eight healthy donors, while naive and central memory subsets were obtained from all 30 or so donors. A total of approximately 99,000,000 sorted cells were examined across all samples, and RNA yield correlated strongly with the number of cells per subset. In the study, TCRB repertoires of sorted circulating CD4+ T cell subsets from recently diagnosed type 1 diabetes patients were compared with those of matched healthy donors. General study outcomes and caveats: A moderate but significant shortening of TCRB CDR3 length was observed in type 1 diabetes patients in all four CD4+ subsets. Because cDNA was sequenced instead of genomic DNA, highly expressing activated cells could be over-represented, though the groups showed no difference in activation or CD3 levels. Naive, central memory and regulatory TCRB repertoires appeared to be more similar among patients than among healthy donors. PCR might favor shorter templates, but patient and control samples were amplified and corrected together, so any skew would affect both groups equally. Only small numbers of individuals were included in the HLA sub-analyses, which left unresolved whether HLA type had any influence on TCRB rearrangement. At VDJ recombination sites, type 1 diabetes patients had fewer insertions and more deleted nucleotides, which implies abnormalities in thymic rearrangement.

The chain joins TRBV5-1 to TRBJ1-1; TRBD1 could be the D gene, as 5 bases match. The sample comprised naive CD4+ T cells from blood. What this sample's cell subset or site label stands for: true naive CD4+ T cells. This clonotype originated in a woman between 40 and 55 years old with type 1 diabetes. The nucleotide sequence is TGCGCCAGCAGCTTGAGCAGGGAAGGCACTGAAGCTTTCTTT. This is translated as CASSLSREGTEAFF.